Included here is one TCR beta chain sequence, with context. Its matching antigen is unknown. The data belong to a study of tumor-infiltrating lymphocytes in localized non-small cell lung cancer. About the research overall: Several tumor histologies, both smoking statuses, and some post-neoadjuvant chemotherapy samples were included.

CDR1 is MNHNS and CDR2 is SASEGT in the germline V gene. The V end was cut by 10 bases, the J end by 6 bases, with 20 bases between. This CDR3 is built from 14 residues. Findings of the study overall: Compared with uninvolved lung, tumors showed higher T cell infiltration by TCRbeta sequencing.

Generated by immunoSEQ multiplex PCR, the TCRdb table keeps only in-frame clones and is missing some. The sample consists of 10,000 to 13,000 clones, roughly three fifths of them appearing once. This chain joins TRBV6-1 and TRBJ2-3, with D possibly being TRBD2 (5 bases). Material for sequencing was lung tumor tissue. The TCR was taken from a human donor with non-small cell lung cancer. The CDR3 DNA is TGTGCCACCCGTCCCATCCGGGGAAGCGATACGCAGTATTTT. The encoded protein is CATRPIRGSDTQYF.